In this sample, the clone carrying this T cell receptor beta chain turned up a few times. V dropped 1 base and J dropped 3; count of bases not matched to a gene: 4. The CDR3 consists of 15 residues. Germline V gene data show CDR1 as LGHNA and CDR2 as YSLEER. The data stem from a study of blood T cells in healthy people across ages. Sample-barcoded 5' priming and a J-beta primer mix drove a second PCR of about 7 to 12 cycles. TCRdb itself ran the 5' RACE reads through MiXCR, one entry per CDR3 protein. The sample has 800,000 to 900,000 distinct CDR3 sequences, approximately 67% seen once; the top ten hold about a quarter.

Sequencing was done on a sample of blood. The chain joins TRBV4-3 to TRBJ2-7; 9 positions match TRBD1. The origin of this receptor is a man younger than 45 in good health. The CDR3 DNA reads TGCGCCAGCAGCCAAGGACAGGGGGGATTCTACGAGCAGTACTTC. Its protein is CASSQGQGGFYEQYF.